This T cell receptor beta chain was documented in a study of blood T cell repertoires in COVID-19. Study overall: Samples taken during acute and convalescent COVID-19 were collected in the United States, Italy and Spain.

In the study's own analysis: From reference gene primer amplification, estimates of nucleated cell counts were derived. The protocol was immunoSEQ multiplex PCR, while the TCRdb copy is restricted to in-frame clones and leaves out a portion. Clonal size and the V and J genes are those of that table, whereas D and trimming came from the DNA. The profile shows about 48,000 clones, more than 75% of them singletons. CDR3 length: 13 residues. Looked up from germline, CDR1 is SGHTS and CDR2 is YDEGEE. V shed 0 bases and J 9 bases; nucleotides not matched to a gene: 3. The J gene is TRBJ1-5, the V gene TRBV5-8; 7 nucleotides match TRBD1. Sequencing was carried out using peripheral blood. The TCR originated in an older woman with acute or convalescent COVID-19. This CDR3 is CASSLGTGLPQHF. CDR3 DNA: TGTGCCAGCAGCTTGGGGACAGGCTTGCCCCAGCATTTT.